One and the same sample provided the 12 T cell receptor beta chains below, sequenced in a study of T cells after yellow fever vaccination. A single record per CDR3 protein comes from TCRdb applying MiXCR to the 5' RACE reads. The table records about 260,000 distinct CDR3 sequences, 13% of them present only once. The material was CD4+ T cells sorted from PBMCs, obtained 45 days after the yellow fever booster vaccination. The origin of the receptors is a man aged 25-45 years who received the YFV17D yellow fever vaccine.

The table lists this clonotype with many counts. The rearrangement uses TRBV29-1 and TRBJ2-3; D perhaps matches TRBD2 (6 bases). V was trimmed by 8 bases and J by 2 bases, leaving 23 bases between them. The CDR3 is 16 amino acids. Germline assignment: CDR1 SQVTM and CDR2 ANQGSEA. The CDR3 region is CSIWGDRGENTDTQYF. CDR3 nucleotide sequence: TGCAGCATATGGGGGGACCGGGGCGAAAACACAGATACGCAGTATTTT.

The J gene is TRBJ2-1, the V gene TRBV18, with 12 bases lining up with TRBD2. V dropped 6 bases and J dropped 7; count of bases not matched to a gene: 7. This CDR3 is 15 amino acids long. Looked up from germline, CDR1 is KGHSH and CDR2 is LQKENI. The CDR3 region has the DNA TGTGCCAGCTCCCCTCTAGCGGGAGGGAGGAATGAGCAGTTCTTC. Its protein is CASSPLAGGRNEQFF.

This clonotype was picked up a small number of times. V usage is TRBV9 and J usage is TRBJ2-5; 10 bases are shared with TRBD2. Per germline, CDR1 SGDLS and CDR2 YYNGEE. This CDR3 is 16 amino acids long. V shed 4 bases, J shed 5 bases, and the junction held 11 bases outside the gene matches. CDR3 DNA: TGTGCCAGCAGCCCAGGCCTAGCGGGAGCCCCTGAGACCCAGTACTTC. This encodes CASSPGLAGAPETQYF.

This clonotype was recorded many times. CDR3 sequence (DNA): TGCAGTGCTAGCAGCGGAGCGCCCTCCTACGAGCAGTACTTC. This encodes CSASSGAPSYEQYF. V usage is TRBV20-1 and J usage is TRBJ2-7, with a tentative D call TRBD2 (5 bases). V dropped 3 bases and J dropped 0 bases, with 12 bases sitting between them. The CDR3 is 14 residues long. Looked up from germline, CDR1 is DFQATT and CDR2 is SNEGSKA (reference sequence).

This clonotype was counted a few times. This chain links TRBV2 with TRBJ2-7, with D unresolved. V gave up 2 bases and J gave up 4 bases, with 15 bases separating them. The CDR3 covers 15 residues. The V gene's germline CDR1 is SNHLY and CDR2 FYNNEI. The CDR3 region has the DNA TGTGCCAGCAGTGAATCTGGGGTCCACACTTACGAGCAGTACTTC. Translation gives CASSESGVHTYEQYF.

The gene calls are TRBV24-1 and TRBJ2-7, with D possibly matching TRBD2 (5 bases). The CDR3 totals 14 residues. Germline V lookup: CDR1 KGHDR, CDR2 SFDVKD. V was clipped by 10 bases and J by 3 bases, with 18 bases between them. The CDR3 DNA reads as TGTGCCACACTAATACGGAGGTACGGCTACGAGCAGTACTTC. This codes for CATLIRRYGYEQYF.

This clonotype was observed a few times. The chain recombines TRBV2 with TRBJ2-3, with D perhaps matching TRBD1 (7 bases). V was clipped by 2 bases and J by 9 bases, with 9 bases between them. Germline V CDR1 and CDR2: SNHLY, FYNNEI. The CDR3 is made up of 12 amino acids. DNA of the CDR3: TGTGCCAGCAGTGAATCAGGGGGGACGCAGTATTTT. Residues: CASSESGGTQYF.

The chain carries TRBV5-1 and TRBJ2-3, with TRBD1 as a possible D gene (6 bases). V lost 3 bases, J lost 5 bases, and 10 bases lay in between. This CDR3 spans 13 amino acids. The germline CDR1 and CDR2 sequences are SGHRS and YFSETQ. For the CDR3, the DNA is TGCGCCAGCAGCTATAACAGGGAAGATACGCAGTATTTT. As protein: CASSYNREDTQYF. The full variable domain, completed using reference TRBV5-1 and TRBJ2-3, is KAGVTQTPRYLIKTRGQQVTLSCSPISGHRSVSWYQQTPGQGLQFLFEYFSETQRNKGNFPGRFSGRQFSNSRSEMNVSTLELGDSALYLCASSYNREDTQYFGPGTRLTVL.

V and J are TRBV7-2 and TRBJ2-7; TRBD2 matches 9 bases. The V gene end was trimmed by 1 base and the J gene end by 3 bases; junction bases not matched to a gene: 10. CDR3 size: 17 residues. Germline CDR1 and CDR2: SGHTA and FQGNSA. The CDR3 protein is CASSLVGSGSFGYEQYF. The CDR3 DNA sequence: TGTGCCAGCAGCTTAGTCGGTAGCGGGAGTTTCGGCTACGAGCAGTACTTC.

This clonotype came up a few times. The chain uses TRBV7-2 and TRBJ2-7, with 8 bases matching TRBD2. The junction had 8 bases not matched to a gene; V was cut back by 5 bases and J by 5 bases. In germline, CDR1 is SGHTA, CDR2 FQGNSA. The CDR3 is made up of 14 amino acids. CDR3 nucleotide sequence: TGTGCCAGCAGCAGGAGGAGCGGGAGAGACGAGCAGTACTTC. Its protein is CASSRRSGRDEQYF.

In this sample, this clonotype turned up a few times. The gene calls are TRBV30 and TRBJ2-5; no reliable D call. Germline V CDR1 and CDR2: GTSNPN, SVGIG (reference sequence). The V end was cut by 0 bases, the J end by 1 base, with 6 bases between. The CDR3 covers 13 residues. The CDR3 reads CAWSVMGQETQYF. As DNA, the CDR3 is TGTGCCTGGAGTGTTATGGGCCAAGAGACCCAGTACTTC.

The chain joins TRBV6-1 to TRBJ2-7, with D tentatively TRBD1 or TRBD2 (6 bases each). CDR3 length: 16 amino acids. Germline values: CDR1 MNHNS, CDR2 SASEGT. V lost 7 bases and J 4 bases, leaving 23 bases between the germline ends. The CDR3 loop is CASTGRGGNRPYEQYF. CDR3 coding DNA: TGTGCCAGCACTGGGAGAGGGGGGAATCGGCCTTACGAGCAGTACTTC.